These 8 T cell receptor beta chains were sequenced from one sample in a study of neurological immune-mediated disorders. TCRdb analysed the 5' RACE reads with MiXCR anew, one entry per CDR3 protein. The sample yields roughly 60,000 distinct CDR3 sequences, roughly an eighth seen once. The sequencing input was PBMCs. These receptors came from a man aged 60-69 years in good health.

This clonotype was seen many times. The chain joins TRBV20-1 to TRBJ1-1, with 11 bases fitting TRBD1. The V gene's germline CDR1 is DFQATT and CDR2 SNEGSKA (reference sequence). With V trimmed by 4 bases and J by 4 bases, 5 bases remained unmatched. The CDR3 runs 14 residues. The CDR3 DNA reads TGCAGTGCTATAGGACAGGGGGCGGTCACTGAAGCTTTCTTT. Protein: CSAIGQGAVTEAFF.

This clonotype was found many times. The CDR3 protein is CASSWDNRNQETQYF. The CDR3 region has the DNA TGTGCCAGCAGTTGGGACAACCGAAACCAAGAGACCCAGTACTTC. The chain carries TRBV6-2 or TRBV6-3 and TRBJ2-5, with D maybe TRBD1 (6 bases). Germline V gene data show CDR1 as MNHEY and CDR2 as SVGEGT. V dropped 4 bases and J dropped 0 bases, with 12 bases sitting between them. The CDR3 extends over 15 amino acids.

This clonotype was detected ten times or more. The chain uses TRBV3-1 and TRBJ1-1; D ambiguous. This CDR3 region has 13 residues. Germline V gene data show CDR1 as LGHDT and CDR2 as YNNKEL (reference sequence). The germline V and J ends were trimmed by 1 base and 2 bases, with 5 bases remaining between them. In DNA form, the CDR3 reads TGTGCCAGCAGCCAAGTAGTAAACACTGAAGCTTTCTTT. Its protein product is CASSQVVNTEAFF.

In its sample, this clonotype was seen many times. V and J are TRBV20-1 and TRBJ2-7; D is unclear. Trimming removed 7 bases at V and 3 bases at J, with 16 bases between. There are 13 residues in the CDR3. Germline CDR1 reads DFQATT; CDR2 reads SNEGSKA (reference sequence). This chain's CDR3 is CSVGGFQGYEQYF. The CDR3, as DNA: TGCAGTGTCGGCGGCTTTCAAGGCTACGAGCAGTACTTC.

Notes on this clonotype: Since a much larger clone is just one base distant, this may be a read error. The chain employs TRBV29-1 and TRBJ2-7; the D call may be TRBD1 or TRBD2 (5 bases each). CDR3 length: 12 residues. Trimming stripped 8 bases from V and 6 bases from J, with 17 bases between. Germline CDR1 and CDR2: SQVTM and ANQGSEA. The CDR3, as DNA: TGCAGCTTTGCAGGGCGCGGGCGCGAGCAGTACTTC. It is translated as CSFAGRGREQYF.

V usage is TRBV3-1 and J usage is TRBJ2-5, with D perhaps given as TRBD1 or TRBD2 (6 bases each). V lost 3 bases and J 5 bases, leaving 13 bases between the germline ends. Looked up from germline, CDR1 is LGHDT and CDR2 is YNNKEL (reference sequence). The CDR3 spans 14 residues. The CDR3 here is CASSHYGGRETQYF. In DNA, the CDR3 is TGTGCCAGCAGCCATTACGGGGGCCGTGAGACCCAGTACTTC.

This clonotype was seen at least ten times. V and J are TRBV5-1 and TRBJ2-5; D gene uncertain. V gave up 2 bases and J gave up 0 bases, with 11 bases separating them. CDR3 length: 15 amino acids. The germline gives CDR1 SGHRS, CDR2 YFSETQ. CDR3 sequence: CASSLGSDNQETQYF. The CDR3 region has the DNA TGCGCCAGCAGCTTAGGTAGTGACAACCAAGAGACCCAGTACTTC.

This clonotype was counted ten times or more. This chain connects TRBV5-5 to TRBJ2-1; 7 nucleotides align to TRBD2. Germline CDR1 is SGHKS and CDR2 is YYEKEE (reference sequence). V lost 1 base to trimming and J lost 4 bases; unmatched junction nucleotides: 2. The CDR3 consists of 14 residues. CDR3 amino acids: CASSLWGGYNEQFF. CDR3 in DNA: TGTGCCAGCAGCTTGTGGGGGGGATACAATGAGCAGTTCTTC.